This T cell receptor (beta chain) was retrieved from a study of regulatory T cells in long-lasting Graves disease. Study results and caveats: Favored usage of TRBV28, TRBJ1-2 and TRBJ2-5 was recorded in persistent disease.

Regarding time point: newly diagnosed GD, antithyroid drugs for less than 3 months. PBMC-derived RNA was used for the TCR library. Patients all came to the study from an endocrinology department in Xi'an, China. The sample holds many counts of this clonotype. The antigen remains unidentified. The V and J ends lost 5 bases and 7 bases respectively, with 8 bases between them. The CDR3 extends over 11 amino acids. Construction of the TCR beta libraries employed iRepertoire HTBI primers in conjunction with Arm-PCR of CDR3 regions. TCRdb processed the multiplex PCR reads anew with MiXCR; each CDR3 protein has one entry. Of some 490,000 distinct CDR3 sequences listed, about 12% were seen once; the top ten hold almost 9%. A further study also used this sample, focusing on T cells in Graves' hyperthyroidism and ophthalmopathy.

The chain employs TRBV12-3 or TRBV12-4 and TRBJ1-1; a weak D match, TRBD1 (5 bases). This sample comprised peripheral blood mononuclear cells (PBMCs), obtained at new diagnosis, from a patient treated with antithyroid drugs. The TCR was taken from a woman aged 30 to 39 with Graves disease. The CDR3 region has the DNA TGTGCCAGCAGTGCAGGGTTTGAAGCTTTCTTT. The encoded protein is CASSAGFEAFF.